The rows below give T cell receptor beta chains drawn from one sample of a study of T cells in Graves' hyperthyroidism and ophthalmopathy. MiXCR was run by TCRdb on the multiplex PCR reads, yielding one entry per CDR3 protein. This sample carries roughly 500,000 distinct CDR3 sequences, 46% of them seen once, and the ten largest clones take around 44%. The sample was peripheral blood or thyroid tissue (not recorded which). These TCRs come from an adult woman with Graves' disease, either hyperthyroidism or ophthalmopathy (not recorded which). Both conserved end residues are part of each CDR3. Fields, in order: D gene, V gene, CDR3 length, clone size, J gene, CDR3 DNA, CDR3 protein. D genes are given only for firm matches. Clone size is given for some rows only: seen once, a few or many times, or a class if the clone is expanded.

D gene: NA
V gene: TRBV10-3
CDR3 length: 14
clone size: NA
J gene: TRBJ2-5
CDR3 DNA: TGTGCCATCAGCAGACTGGATTCCCAAGAGACCCAGTACTTC
CDR3 protein: CAISRLDSQETQYF

D gene: NA
V gene: TRBV10-3
CDR3 length: 15
clone size: NA
J gene: TRBJ1-6
CDR3 DNA: TGTGCCATCAGTGAGGGGCCAGGGGATAATTCACCCCTCCACTTT
CDR3 protein: CAISEGPGDNSPLHF

D gene: NA
V gene: TRBV5-6
CDR3 length: 16
clone size: NA
J gene: TRBJ1-2
CDR3 DNA: TGTGCCAGCAGCTTGCCGGGCCCTGGGGGTAACTATGGCTACACCTTC
CDR3 protein: CASSLPGPGGNYGYTF

D gene: NA
V gene: TRBV20-1
CDR3 length: 15
clone size: many
J gene: TRBJ1-5
CDR3 DNA: TGCAGTGCTAGAGGGGGAGGGGCTCGGGGGCCGCCCCAGCATTTT
CDR3 protein: CSARGGGARGPPQHF

D gene: NA
V gene: TRBV7-2
CDR3 length: 14
clone size: NA
J gene: TRBJ2-5
CDR3 DNA: TGTGCCAGCGGACCGCCGATAGGTCGGGAGACCCAGTACTTC
CDR3 protein: CASGPPIGRETQYF

D gene: TRBD1
V gene: TRBV7-9
CDR3 length: 13
clone size: few
J gene: TRBJ2-7
CDR3 DNA: TGTGCCAGCATGGGACAGGGGACCCACGAGCAGTACTTC
CDR3 protein: CASMGQGTHEQYF

D gene: NA
V gene: TRBV28
CDR3 length: 15
clone size: NA
J gene: TRBJ2-7
CDR3 DNA: TGTGCCAGCAGTTTATCCTCCTACAGCACCTACGAGCAGTACTTC
CDR3 protein: CASSLSSYSTYEQYF

D gene: TRBD1
V gene: TRBV20-1
CDR3 length: 16
clone size: few
J gene: TRBJ1-2
CDR3 DNA: TGCAGTGCTAGAGGGCCCCAAAGGGACAGGGCTTTTGGCTACACCTTC
CDR3 protein: CSARGPQRDRAFGYTF

D gene: TRBD2
V gene: TRBV7-2
CDR3 length: 16
clone size: many
J gene: TRBJ2-5
CDR3 DNA: TGTGCCAGCAGCTTAGAGGACGGGAGGGCGGGAGAGACCCAGTACTTC
CDR3 protein: CASSLEDGRAGETQYF

D gene: TRBD1
V gene: TRBV7-9
CDR3 length: 13
clone size: NA
J gene: TRBJ2-2
CDR3 DNA: TGTGCCAGCAGTTCCAGGGGGAACGGGGAGCTGTTTTTT
CDR3 protein: CASSSRGNGELFF

D gene: NA
V gene: TRBV12-3/TRBV12-4
CDR3 length: 14
clone size: many
J gene: TRBJ1-2
CDR3 DNA: TGTGCCAGCACCTTGGGGGTGGGAGGCTATGGCTACACCTTC
CDR3 protein: CASTLGVGGYGYTF

D gene: NA
V gene: TRBV10-3
CDR3 length: 12
clone size: NA
J gene: TRBJ1-3
CDR3 DNA: TGTGCCATCAGTGAGTCCATAACCACCATATATTTT
CDR3 protein: CAISESITTIYF

D gene: NA
V gene: TRBV29-1
CDR3 length: 12
clone size: NA
J gene: TRBJ1-5
CDR3 DNA: TGCAGCGTTGGACAGAGCAATCAGCCCCAGCATTTT
CDR3 protein: CSVGQSNQPQHF

D gene: NA
V gene: TRBV7-9
CDR3 length: 11
clone size: many
J gene: TRBJ2-7
CDR3 DNA: TGTGCCAGCGGAAACCCCTACGAGCAGTACTTC
CDR3 protein: CASGNPYEQYF

D gene: TRBD1
V gene: TRBV30
CDR3 length: 13
clone size: few
J gene: TRBJ1-1
CDR3 DNA: TGTGCCTGGAGCGGACAGGGGGGAACTGAAGCTTTCTTT
CDR3 protein: CAWSGQGGTEAFF

D gene: NA
V gene: TRBV7-8
CDR3 length: 14
clone size: many
J gene: TRBJ1-5
CDR3 DNA: TGTGCCAGCAGCTTGTTTGGTGGCAATCAGCCCCAGCATTTT
CDR3 protein: CASSLFGGNQPQHF

D gene: TRBD1
V gene: TRBV7-2
CDR3 length: 13
clone size: NA
J gene: TRBJ1-2
CDR3 DNA: TGTGCCAGCAGTACGACAGGGGACTATGGCTACACCTTC
CDR3 protein: CASSTTGDYGYTF

D gene: TRBD1
V gene: TRBV20-1
CDR3 length: 12
clone size: NA
J gene: TRBJ1-1
CDR3 DNA: TGCAGTGCCAAACAGGGGGACACTGAAGCTTTCTTT
CDR3 protein: CSAKQGDTEAFF

D gene: NA
V gene: TRBV12-3/TRBV12-4
CDR3 length: 12
clone size: many
J gene: TRBJ1-1
CDR3 DNA: TGTGCCAGCGGCTACAGGGCTTATGAAGCTTTCTTT
CDR3 protein: CASGYRAYEAFF

D gene: TRBD2
V gene: TRBV7-2
CDR3 length: 18
clone size: many
J gene: TRBJ2-2
CDR3 DNA: TGTGCCAGCAGCCTTGGACTAGCGGGAGCCTCGAACACCGGGGAGCTGTTTTTT
CDR3 protein: CASSLGLAGASNTGELFF

D gene: TRBD1
V gene: TRBV7-2
CDR3 length: 14
clone size: many
J gene: TRBJ1-1
CDR3 DNA: TGTGCCAGCAGTCCCGACAGGGGCTCGACTGAAGCTTTCTTT
CDR3 protein: CASSPDRGSTEAFF

D gene: TRBD2
V gene: TRBV10-3
CDR3 length: 16
clone size: NA
J gene: TRBJ2-7
CDR3 DNA: TGTGCCATCAGAAGGGAAGTAGCGGGGCCAAACTACGAGCAGTACTTC
CDR3 protein: CAIRREVAGPNYEQYF

D gene: NA
V gene: TRBV2
CDR3 length: 14
clone size: NA
J gene: TRBJ1-2
CDR3 DNA: TGTGCCAGCAGAGAAATTAGCGGGAGCTATGGCTACACCTTC
CDR3 protein: CASREISGSYGYTF

D gene: NA
V gene: TRBV29-1
CDR3 length: 13
clone size: NA
J gene: TRBJ2-7
CDR3 DNA: TGCAGCGCTTCCTCCCGAGGGACCTACGAGCAGTACTTC
CDR3 protein: CSASSRGTYEQYF

D gene: TRBD1
V gene: TRBV29-1
CDR3 length: 13
clone size: NA
J gene: TRBJ2-2
CDR3 DNA: TGCAGCGTTGGGACAGGGGGGACCGGGGAGCTGTTTTTT
CDR3 protein: CSVGTGGTGELFF

D gene: TRBD1
V gene: TRBV10-3
CDR3 length: 14
clone size: once
J gene: TRBJ1-5
CDR3 DNA: TGTGCCATCAGTGGGGGACAGGCAAATCAGCCCCAGCATTTT
CDR3 protein: CAISGGQANQPQHF

D gene: NA
V gene: TRBV27
CDR3 length: 14
clone size: few
J gene: TRBJ2-5
CDR3 DNA: TGTGCCAGCAGCGCCACTCAGGGTAGCGAGACCCAGTACTTC
CDR3 protein: CASSATQGSETQYF

D gene: TRBD2
V gene: TRBV7-8
CDR3 length: 16
clone size: NA
J gene: TRBJ2-7
CDR3 DNA: TGTGCCAGCAGCCAATCACGTGTAGACCGGGAGGCCGAGCAGTACTTC
CDR3 protein: CASSQSRVDREAEQYF

D gene: NA
V gene: TRBV9
CDR3 length: 14
clone size: NA
J gene: TRBJ2-3
CDR3 DNA: TGTGCCAGTAGAAGTCAGGCTAGCACAGATACGCAGTATTTT
CDR3 protein: CASRSQASTDTQYF

D gene: TRBD1
V gene: TRBV5-1
CDR3 length: 14
clone size: NA
J gene: TRBJ1-2
CDR3 DNA: TGCGCCAGCATGGAACTTGGACAGGTTAGCGGCTACACCTTC
CDR3 protein: CASMELGQVSGYTF

D gene: NA
V gene: TRBV25-1
CDR3 length: 14
clone size: NA
J gene: TRBJ1-1
CDR3 DNA: TGTGCCAGCAGTGCTAGTTCACCTAACACTGAAGCTTTCTTT
CDR3 protein: CASSASSPNTEAFF

D gene: TRBD1
V gene: TRBV29-1
CDR3 length: 17
clone size: NA
J gene: TRBJ2-2
CDR3 DNA: TGCAGCGTCCCGGCGGGACAGGGGAGGATGCACACCGGGGAGCTGTTTTTT
CDR3 protein: CSVPAGQGRMHTGELFF

D gene: NA
V gene: TRBV15
CDR3 length: 13
clone size: many
J gene: TRBJ1-1
CDR3 DNA: TGTGCCACCACCAAGATGCCGGGGCTTGAAGCTTTCTTT
CDR3 protein: CATTKMPGLEAFF

D gene: NA
V gene: TRBV13
CDR3 length: 13
clone size: many
J gene: TRBJ2-7
CDR3 DNA: TGTGCCAGCAGCTACGGACGGGTCTACGAGCAGTACTTC
CDR3 protein: CASSYGRVYEQYF

D gene: NA
V gene: TRBV12-3/TRBV12-4
CDR3 length: 13
clone size: many
J gene: TRBJ2-7
CDR3 DNA: TGTGCCAGCAGGGGGACCGGCGAGTACGAGCAGTACTTC
CDR3 protein: CASRGTGEYEQYF

D gene: NA
V gene: TRBV7-9
CDR3 length: 12
clone size: NA
J gene: TRBJ1-2
CDR3 DNA: NA
CDR3 protein: CASSLVGQGITF

D gene: TRBD2
V gene: TRBV10-3
CDR3 length: 14
clone size: few
J gene: TRBJ2-7
CDR3 DNA: TGTGCCATCAGTGATAAAGCGGGAGGCTACGAGCAGTACTTC
CDR3 protein: CAISDKAGGYEQYF

D gene: NA
V gene: TRBV10-1
CDR3 length: 13
clone size: NA
J gene: TRBJ1-1
CDR3 DNA: TGCGCCAGCACCCCCGGGGGGTCATCGGAAGCTTTCTTT
CDR3 protein: CASTPGGSSEAFF

D gene: TRBD1
V gene: TRBV19
CDR3 length: 16
clone size: few
J gene: TRBJ1-5
CDR3 DNA: TGTGCCAGTAGTTCACTTTCCGGACAGGGCAATCAGCCCCAGCATTTT
CDR3 protein: CASSSLSGQGNQPQHF

D gene: NA
V gene: TRBV7-3
CDR3 length: 15
clone size: NA
J gene: TRBJ2-5
CDR3 DNA: TGTGCCAGCAGCTTAACGTTCGCCCCCAGGGAGACCCAGTACTTC
CDR3 protein: CASSLTFAPRETQYF